Below are 20 T cell receptor beta chains sequenced from a single sample in a study of cytomegalovirus exposure and HLA in healthy donors. The PCR used 60 Vbeta and 13 Jbeta primers. Measured with immunoSEQ multiplex PCR; TCRdb has only the in-frame clones, and not every one. The sample lists fewer than 120,000 clones, approximately 79% seen once, with less than 7.5% in the top ten. The sequenced material came from PBMCs. The receptors were sampled from a man aged 25-45 years in good health and CMV-seropositive.

The CDR3 DNA reads as TGTGCCAGCAGGCTTAGTCCCCGGACAGGCAATGAAAAACTGTTTTTT. Protein: CASRLSPRTGNEKLFF. The chain employs TRBV7-9 and TRBJ1-4, with 7 nucleotides matching TRBD1. Trimming at V came to 6 bases and at J to 5 bases, leaving 12 bases not matched to a gene. The germline CDR1 and CDR2 sequences are SEHNR and FQNEAQ (reference sequence). CDR3 length equals 16 residues.

The chain carries TRBV30 and TRBJ2-1; D is possibly TRBD2 (6 bases). The germline V gene has CDR1 GTSNPN and CDR2 SVGIG (reference sequence). The CDR3 has 14 amino acids. V was trimmed by 3 bases and J by 4 bases, leaving 13 bases between them. CDR3: CAWRPAGIYNEQFF. In DNA, the CDR3 is TGTGCCTGGAGGCCGGCGGGAATTTACAATGAGCAGTTCTTC.

In this sample, this clone turned up once. The chain combines TRBV5-1 with TRBJ2-6; 9 nucleotides align to TRBD1. Looked up from germline, CDR1 is SGHRS and CDR2 is YFSETQ. The CDR3 is made up of 18 amino acids. Trimming removed 4 bases from V and 0 bases from J; junction bases left unmatched: 8. CDR3 in amino acids: CASSVSGTGLSGANVLTF. The CDR3 DNA reads as TGCGCCAGCAGCGTCTCCGGGACAGGGCTCTCTGGGGCCAACGTCCTGACTTTC.

The chain couples TRBV4-1 to TRBJ2-6, with a weak D call TRBD1 (6 bases). CDR1 is MGHRA, CDR2 YSYEKL, per germline. V lost 4 bases and J 4 bases, leaving 14 bases between the germline ends. CDR3 length: 16 amino acids. CDR3 loop: CASSPTGIAGANVLTF. The CDR3 DNA follows: TGCGCCAGCAGCCCAACAGGGATTGCCGGGGCCAACGTCCTGACTTTC.

The rearrangement uses TRBV2 and TRBJ2-1; TRBD2 agrees at 7 bases. Looked up from germline, CDR1 is SNHLY and CDR2 is FYNNEI. V was clipped by 8 bases and J by 10 bases; unmatched bases: 2. The CDR3 covers 10 residues. The CDR3 reads CASGEGEQFF. CDR3 DNA: TGTGCCAGCGGGGAGGGCGAGCAGTTCTTC.

V and J are TRBV13 and TRBJ1-3, with a tentative D call TRBD1 (5 bases). This CDR3 spans 16 amino acids. Germline-derived CDR1 and CDR2 are PRHDT and FYEKMQ (reference sequence). The V end lost 4 bases, the J end lost 0 bases, and 13 bases lay between the germline ends. DNA for the CDR3: TGTGCCAGCAGCTACTCGACAGAATACTCTGGAAACACCATATATTTT. Its translation is CASSYSTEYSGNTIYF.

The chain employs TRBV5-6 and TRBJ2-7, with D possibly being TRBD2 (5 bases). The germline V and J ends were trimmed by 2 bases and 3 bases, with 6 bases remaining between them. Germline V gene lookup returns CDR1 SGHDT and CDR2 YYEEEE. This CDR3 region has 12 residues. The CDR3 DNA is TGTGCCAGCAGCTTCGGGAACTACGAGCAGTACTTC. Translated: CASSFGNYEQYF.

This clone came up a few times. Compared with germline, one end of the junction differs, possibly owing to a read error. This chain links TRBV4-3 with TRBJ1-2; D unclear. Germline V gene lookup returns CDR1 LGHNA and CDR2 YSLEER. The CDR3 covers 15 residues. CDR3: CASSQEAGSNSGYTF. CDR3 nucleotide sequence: TGCGCCAGCAGCCAAGAGGCAGGATCTAACTCTGGCTACACCTTC.

This chain uses TRBV7-9 with TRBJ2-7; a possible D gene is TRBD1 (6 bases). CDR3 length: 12 amino acids. The ends were cut back, 5 bases at V and 6 bases at J, with 11 bases in the middle. The germline gives CDR1 SEHNR, CDR2 FQNEAQ (reference sequence). CDR3 nucleotide sequence: TGTGCCAGCAGCCGAAAACAGGGCGAGCAGTACTTC. Amino acids: CASSRKQGEQYF.

The genes are TRBV7-9 and TRBJ2-7; the D gene is possibly TRBD2 (6 bases). Germline-derived CDR1 and CDR2 are SEHNR and FQNEAQ (reference sequence). The CDR3 contains 15 residues. V was trimmed by 3 bases and J by 3 bases, leaving 15 bases between them. In DNA form, the CDR3 reads TGTGCCAGCAGCTTCGTGTCCGGGAGAGTCTACGAGCAGTACTTC. Translating it yields CASSFVSGRVYEQYF.

V and J are TRBV7-6 and TRBJ2-5; D perhaps matches TRBD2 (6 bases). The ends were cut back, 5 bases at V and 7 bases at J, with 20 bases in the middle. The germline CDR1 and CDR2 sequences are SGHVS and FNYEAQ. The CDR3 sequence is 15 residues long. CDR3 sequence (DNA): TGTGCCAGCAGCCCAGGCGGGGTGACAGAGGGGACCCAGTACTTC. Translation: CASSPGGVTEGTQYF.

The chain links TRBV4-1 to TRBJ1-5; no clear D gene. Germline-derived CDR1 and CDR2 are MGHRA and YSYEKL. V dropped 3 bases and J dropped 3 bases, with 12 bases sitting between them. The CDR3 totals 15 residues. The CDR3 DNA reads TGCGCCAGCAGCCAGGGGAGCCTCGACAATCAGCCCCAGCATTTT. It is translated as CASSQGSLDNQPQHF.

The rearrangement joins TRBV4-2 to TRBJ1-1; TRBD1 aligns across 7 bases. Germline assignment: CDR1 LGHNA and CDR2 YNFKEQ. The CDR3 covers 18 residues. The V gene end was trimmed by 1 base and the J gene end by 4 bases; junction bases not matched to a gene: 15. In DNA, the CDR3 is TGTGCCAGCAGCCAAGGAGGGACAGAGGCCGAGGGAGGCACTGAAGCTTTCTTT. It translates to CASSQGGTEAEGGTEAFF.

The chain carries TRBV4-1 and TRBJ1-4, with TRBD1 identical over 11 bases. CDR1 MGHRA and CDR2 YSYEKL come from the germline V gene. The CDR3 consists of 22 residues. The J segment lost 7 bases and the V segment lost 2 bases, leaving 24 bases of the junction unmatched. The CDR3 sequence is CASSQRQFNVLDRGQDGEKLFF. CDR3 sequence (DNA): TGCGCCAGCAGCCAAAGACAGTTTAACGTCTTGGACAGGGGGCAAGATGGTGAAAAACTGTTTTTT.

The CDR3 coding sequence is TGTGCCAGCAAGAGTTTAATGGACACCGGGGAGCTGTTTTTT. It yields the protein CASKSLMDTGELFF. The gene calls are TRBV9 and TRBJ2-2; D gene ambiguous. CDR3 length: 14 residues. CDR1 and CDR2 from the germline V gene are SGDLS and YYNGEE. V lost 6 bases and J 3 bases, leaving 12 bases between the germline ends. Based on the CDR3 plus reference TRBV9 and TRBJ2-2, the full variable domain is DSGVTQTPKHLITATGQRVTLRCSPRSGDLSVYWYQQSLDQGLQFLIQYYNGEERAKGNILERFSAQQFPDLHSELNLSSLELGDSALYFCASKSLMDTGELFFGEGSRLTVL.

This clone was seen only a few times. V gene TRBV7-9 combines with J gene TRBJ1-1, with D possibly matching TRBD1 (5 bases). Germline loops: CDR1 SEHNR, CDR2 FQNEAQ (reference sequence). V was shortened by 1 base and J by 1 base, with 10 bases between the two germline ends. This CDR3 is built from 15 residues. CDR3 DNA: TGTGCCAGCAGCTTAGAAGAAGGGGAGAACACTGAAGCTTTCTTT. As protein: CASSLEEGENTEAFF.

This clone was observed a handful of times. The chain couples TRBV5-4 to TRBJ1-1; the match to TRBD1 covers 10 bases. The CDR3 has 14 amino acids. The V segment lost 4 bases and the J segment 4 bases; nucleotides outside the gene matches: 4. Germline V gene sequence: CDR1 SGHNT, CDR2 YYREEE (reference sequence). This chain's CDR3 is CASSTRTGGTEAFF. The CDR3 bases are TGTGCCAGCAGCACCCGGACAGGGGGCACTGAAGCTTTCTTT.

V and J are TRBV18 and TRBJ2-3; TRBD1 matches at 9 bases. V shed 3 bases and J 5 bases; nucleotides not matched to a gene: 3. The CDR3 runs 14 residues. Germline CDR1 is KGHSH and CDR2 is LQKENI. CDR3 amino acids: CASSPGQGKDTQYF. DNA for the CDR3: TGTGCCAGCTCACCGGGACAGGGTAAAGATACGCAGTATTTT.

This clone was seen more than once but under ten times. The chain employs TRBV2 and TRBJ2-7, with TRBD2 matching 12 bases. Trimming cost V 2 bases and J 9 bases; bases outside gene matches: 14. The CDR3 sequence is 17 residues long. Germline values: CDR1 SNHLY, CDR2 FYNNEI. CDR3 in amino acids: CASSESLAGGSRDGQYF. CDR3 DNA sequence: TGTGCCAGCAGTGAAAGTCTAGCGGGGGGGTCTCGCGATGGGCAGTACTTC.

The V gene is TRBV7-2, the J gene TRBJ2-5, with a tentative D call TRBD2 (7 bases). The CDR3 loop spans 15 amino acids. V lost 1 base and J 3 bases, leaving 12 bases between the germline ends. CDR1 and CDR2 (germline): SGHTA, FQGNSA. The CDR3 here is CASSLVGGRKETQYF. CDR3 DNA: TGTGCCAGCAGCTTAGTCGGGGGGCGGAAAGAGACCCAGTACTTC. Full variable domain (outside the CDR3, taken from reference TRBV7-2 and TRBJ2-5): GAGVSQSPSNKVTEKGKDVELRCDPISGHTALYWYRQSLGQGLEFLIYFQGNSAPDKSGLPSDRFSAERTGGSVSTLTIQRTQQEDSAVYLCASSLVGGRKETQYFGPGTRLLVL.